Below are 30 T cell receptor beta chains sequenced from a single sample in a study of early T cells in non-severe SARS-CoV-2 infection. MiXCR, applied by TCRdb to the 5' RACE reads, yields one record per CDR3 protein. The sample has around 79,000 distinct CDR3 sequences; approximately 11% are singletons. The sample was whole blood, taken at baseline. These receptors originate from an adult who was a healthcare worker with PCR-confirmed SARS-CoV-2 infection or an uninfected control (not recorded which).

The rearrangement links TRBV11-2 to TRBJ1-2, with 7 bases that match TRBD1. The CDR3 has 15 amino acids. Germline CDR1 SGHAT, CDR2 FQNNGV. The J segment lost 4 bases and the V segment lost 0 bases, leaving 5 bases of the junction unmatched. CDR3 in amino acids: CASSLDSTGSYGYTF. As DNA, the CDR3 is TGTGCCAGCAGCTTAGATTCGACAGGGAGCTATGGCTACACCTTC.

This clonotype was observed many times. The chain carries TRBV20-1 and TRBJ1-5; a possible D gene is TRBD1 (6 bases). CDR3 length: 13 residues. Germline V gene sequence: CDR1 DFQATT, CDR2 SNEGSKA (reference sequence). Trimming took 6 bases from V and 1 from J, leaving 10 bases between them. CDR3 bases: TGCAGTGCGACTCAGGGGAGCAATCAGCCCCAGCATTTT. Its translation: CSATQGSNQPQHF.

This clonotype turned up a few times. The CDR3 nucleotides are TGTGCCAGCAGCTTGGAGACAGCCCCTATTGAGCAGTATTTT. Its protein product is CASSLETAPIEQYF. The chain has TRBV11-1 and TRBJ2-3; possible D gene TRBD1, 5 bases. The germline V and J ends were trimmed by 3 bases and 11 bases, with 18 bases remaining between them. Per the germline V gene, CDR1 is SGHAT and CDR2 is FQDESV (reference sequence). The CDR3 has 14 residues.

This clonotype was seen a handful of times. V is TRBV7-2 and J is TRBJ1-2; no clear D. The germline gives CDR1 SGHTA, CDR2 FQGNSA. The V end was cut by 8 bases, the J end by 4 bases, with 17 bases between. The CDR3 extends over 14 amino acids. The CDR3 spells CASLFRDRLYGYTF. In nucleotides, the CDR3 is TGTGCCAGCCTGTTTAGGGATCGGCTCTATGGCTACACCTTC.

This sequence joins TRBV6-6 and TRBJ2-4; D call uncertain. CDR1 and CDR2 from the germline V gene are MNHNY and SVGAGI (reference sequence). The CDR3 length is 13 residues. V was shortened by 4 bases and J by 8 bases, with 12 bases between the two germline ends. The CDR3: CASSSGKLHIQYF. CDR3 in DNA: TGTGCCAGCAGTTCAGGAAAACTCCACATTCAGTACTTC.

The CDR3 region has the DNA TGTGCCACCCACCTGGGGCGAGAGGATACGCAGTATTTT. It codes for CATHLGREDTQYF. V usage is TRBV28 and J usage is TRBJ2-3; the D gene is possibly TRBD1 (5 bases). The CDR3 covers 13 residues. Germline V CDR1 and CDR2: MDHEN, SYDVKM. V shed 10 bases and J shed 6 bases, with 17 bases lying between them.

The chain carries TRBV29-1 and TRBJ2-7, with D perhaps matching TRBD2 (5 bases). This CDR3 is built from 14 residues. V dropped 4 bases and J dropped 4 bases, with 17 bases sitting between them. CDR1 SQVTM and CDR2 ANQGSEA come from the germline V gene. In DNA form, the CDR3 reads TGCAGCGTTGCGATTCCGGGGTTTTTTTACGAGCAGTACTTC. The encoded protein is CSVAIPGFFYEQYF.

The CDR3 protein is CATLPGGVSYNSPLHF. The CDR3 nucleotides read TGTGCCACCCTACCAGGGGGCGTATCCTATAATTCACCCCTCCACTTT. The V and J genes are TRBV28 and TRBJ1-6, with 8 nucleotides matching TRBD1. CDR1 is MDHEN, CDR2 SYDVKM, per germline. The CDR3 is 16 amino acids. With V trimmed by 10 bases and J by 1 base, 9 bases remained unmatched. Drawing the rest from reference TRBV28 and TRBJ1-6, the complete variable domain is DVKVTQSSRYLVKRTGEKVFLECVQDMDHENMFWYRQDPGLGLRLIYFSYDVKMKEKGDIPEGYSVSREKKERFSLILESASTNQTSMYLCATLPGGVSYNSPLHFGNGTRLTVT.

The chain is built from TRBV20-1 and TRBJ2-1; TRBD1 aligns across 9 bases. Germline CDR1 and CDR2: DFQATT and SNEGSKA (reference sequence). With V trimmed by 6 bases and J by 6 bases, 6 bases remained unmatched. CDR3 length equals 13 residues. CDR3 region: CSARTGVGNEQFF. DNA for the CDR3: TGCAGTGCCCGGACAGGGGTAGGCAATGAGCAGTTCTTC.

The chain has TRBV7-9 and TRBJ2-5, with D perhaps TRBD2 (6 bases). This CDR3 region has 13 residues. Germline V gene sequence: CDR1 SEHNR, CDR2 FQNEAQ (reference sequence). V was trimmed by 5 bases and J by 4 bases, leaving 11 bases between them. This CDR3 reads CASSAGTLETQYF. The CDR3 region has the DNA TGTGCCAGCAGCGCAGGGACTTTAGAGACCCAGTACTTC. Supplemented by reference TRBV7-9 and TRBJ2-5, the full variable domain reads DTGVSQNPRHKITKRGQNVTFRCDPISEHNRLYWYRQTLGQGPEFLTYFQNEAQLEKSRLLSDRFSAERPKGSFSTLEIQRTEQGDSAMYLCASSAGTLETQYFGPGTRLLVL.

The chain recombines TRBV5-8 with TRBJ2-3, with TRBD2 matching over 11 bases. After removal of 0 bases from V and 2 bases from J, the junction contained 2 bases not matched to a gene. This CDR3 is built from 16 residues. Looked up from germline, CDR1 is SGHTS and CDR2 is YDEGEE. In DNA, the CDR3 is TGTGCCAGCAGCTTGGGACTAGCGGGGCACACAGATACGCAGTATTTT. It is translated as CASSLGLAGHTDTQYF.

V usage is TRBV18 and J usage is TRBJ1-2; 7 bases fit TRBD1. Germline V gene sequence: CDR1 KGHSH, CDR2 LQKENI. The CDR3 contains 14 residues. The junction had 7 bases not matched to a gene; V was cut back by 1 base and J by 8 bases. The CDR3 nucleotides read TGTGCCAGCTCACCACTCCCTACAGGGGAAGGCTACACCTTC. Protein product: CASSPLPTGEGYTF. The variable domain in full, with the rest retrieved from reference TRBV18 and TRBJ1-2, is NAGVMQNPRHLVRRRGQEARLRCSPMKGHSHVYWYRQLPEEGLKFMVYLQKENIIDESGMPKERFSAEFPKEGPSILRIQQVVRGDSAAYFCASSPLPTGEGYTFGSGTRLTVV.

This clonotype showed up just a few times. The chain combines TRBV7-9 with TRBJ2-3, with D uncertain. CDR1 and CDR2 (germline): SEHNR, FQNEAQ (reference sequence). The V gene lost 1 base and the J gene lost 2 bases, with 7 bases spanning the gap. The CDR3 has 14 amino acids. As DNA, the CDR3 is TGTGCCAGCAGCTTAGAGATGACCACAGATACGCAGTATTTT. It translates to CASSLEMTTDTQYF.

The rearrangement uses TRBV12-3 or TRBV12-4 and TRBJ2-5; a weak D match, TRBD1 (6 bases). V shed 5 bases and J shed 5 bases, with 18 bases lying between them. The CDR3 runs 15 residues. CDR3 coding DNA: TGTGCCAGCAGTCCAATCGACAGGACTCTCGAGACCCAGTACTTC. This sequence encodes CASSPIDRTLETQYF.

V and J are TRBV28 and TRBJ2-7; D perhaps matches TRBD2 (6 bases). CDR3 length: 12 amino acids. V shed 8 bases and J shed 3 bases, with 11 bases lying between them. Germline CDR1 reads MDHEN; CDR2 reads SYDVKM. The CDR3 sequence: CASRDFNYEQYF. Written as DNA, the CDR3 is TGTGCCAGCCGGGACTTTAACTACGAGCAGTACTTC.

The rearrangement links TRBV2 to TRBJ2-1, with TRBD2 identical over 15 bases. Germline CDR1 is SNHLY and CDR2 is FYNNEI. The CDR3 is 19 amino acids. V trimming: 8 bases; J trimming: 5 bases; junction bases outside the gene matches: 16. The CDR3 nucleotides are TGTGCCAGCGGGACTAGCGGGGGGCCACCCCGAATCGGGCACAATGAGCAGTTCTTC. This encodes CASGTSGGPPRIGHNEQFF.

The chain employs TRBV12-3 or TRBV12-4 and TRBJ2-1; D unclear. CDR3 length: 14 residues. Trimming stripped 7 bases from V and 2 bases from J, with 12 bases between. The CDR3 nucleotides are TGTGCCAGCACCCCCCCGGCCACCTACAATGAGCAGTTCTTC. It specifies CASTPPATYNEQFF.

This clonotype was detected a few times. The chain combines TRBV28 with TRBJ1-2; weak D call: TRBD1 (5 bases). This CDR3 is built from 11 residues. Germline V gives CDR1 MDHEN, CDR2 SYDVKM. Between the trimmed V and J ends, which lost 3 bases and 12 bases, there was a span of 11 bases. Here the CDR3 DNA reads TGTGCCAGCAGTTTTAGGCAGGGAAACACCTTC. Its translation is CASSFRQGNTF.

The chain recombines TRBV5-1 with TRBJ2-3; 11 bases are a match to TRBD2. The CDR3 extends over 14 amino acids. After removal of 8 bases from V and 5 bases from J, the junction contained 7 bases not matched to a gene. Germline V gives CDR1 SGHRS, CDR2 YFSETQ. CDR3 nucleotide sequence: TGCGCCAGTTTAGCGGGGGGGCCTGGAGATACGCAGTATTTT. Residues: CASLAGGPGDTQYF.

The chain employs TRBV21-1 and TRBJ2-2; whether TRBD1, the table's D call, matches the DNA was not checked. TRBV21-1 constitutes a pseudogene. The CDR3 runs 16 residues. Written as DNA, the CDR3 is TGTGCCAGCAGCGAAGTTTCCGGGGATGATTCCGGGGAGCTGTTTTTT. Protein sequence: CASSEVSGDDSGELFF.

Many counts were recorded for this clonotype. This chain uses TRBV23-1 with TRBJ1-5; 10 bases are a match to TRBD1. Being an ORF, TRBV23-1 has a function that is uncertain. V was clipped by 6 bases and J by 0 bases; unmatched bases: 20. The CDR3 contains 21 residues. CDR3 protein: CASSQSSTGGITPYSNQPQHF. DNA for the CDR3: TGCGCCAGCAGCCAAAGTTCGACAGGGGGCATTACCCCTTATAGCAATCAGCCCCAGCATTTT.

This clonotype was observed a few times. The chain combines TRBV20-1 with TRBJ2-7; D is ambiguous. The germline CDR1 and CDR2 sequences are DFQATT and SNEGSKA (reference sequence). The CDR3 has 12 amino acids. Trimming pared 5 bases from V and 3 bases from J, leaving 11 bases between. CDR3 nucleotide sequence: TGCAGTGCTGGAAAGTTCGGCTACGAGCAGTACTTC. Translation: CSAGKFGYEQYF.

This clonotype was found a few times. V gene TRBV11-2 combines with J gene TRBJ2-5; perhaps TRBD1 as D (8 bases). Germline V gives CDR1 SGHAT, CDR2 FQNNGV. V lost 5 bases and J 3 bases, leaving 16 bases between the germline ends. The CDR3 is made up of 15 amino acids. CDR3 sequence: CASSTGGQGEETQYF. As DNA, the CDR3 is TGTGCCAGCAGCACGGGAGGACAGGGAGAAGAGACCCAGTACTTC. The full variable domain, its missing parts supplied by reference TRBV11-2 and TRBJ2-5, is EAGVAQSPRYKIIEKRQSVAFWCNPISGHATLYWYQQILGQGPKLLIQFQNNGVVDDSQLPKDRFSAERLKGVDSTLKIQPAKLEDSAVYLCASSTGGQGEETQYFGPGTRLLVL.

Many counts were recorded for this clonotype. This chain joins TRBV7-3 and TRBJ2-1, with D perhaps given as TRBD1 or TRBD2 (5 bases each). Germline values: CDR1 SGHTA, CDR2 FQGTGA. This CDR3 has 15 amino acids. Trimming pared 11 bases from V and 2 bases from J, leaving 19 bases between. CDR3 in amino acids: CACSIDGTPYNEQFF. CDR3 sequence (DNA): TGTGCCTGCTCCATCGACGGGACGCCCTACAATGAGCAGTTCTTC.

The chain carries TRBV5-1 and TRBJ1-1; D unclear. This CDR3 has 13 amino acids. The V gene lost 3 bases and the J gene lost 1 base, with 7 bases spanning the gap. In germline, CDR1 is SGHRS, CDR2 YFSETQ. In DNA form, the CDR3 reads TGCGCCAGCAGCTCCCTTAAGAACACTGAAGCTTTCTTT. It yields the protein CASSSLKNTEAFF.

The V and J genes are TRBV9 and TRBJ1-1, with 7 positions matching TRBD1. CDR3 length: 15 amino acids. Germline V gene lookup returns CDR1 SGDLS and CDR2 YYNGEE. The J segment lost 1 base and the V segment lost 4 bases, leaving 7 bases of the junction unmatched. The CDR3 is CASSPRRDRNTEAFF. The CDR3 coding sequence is TGTGCCAGCAGCCCGCGCCGGGACAGGAACACTGAAGCTTTCTTT.

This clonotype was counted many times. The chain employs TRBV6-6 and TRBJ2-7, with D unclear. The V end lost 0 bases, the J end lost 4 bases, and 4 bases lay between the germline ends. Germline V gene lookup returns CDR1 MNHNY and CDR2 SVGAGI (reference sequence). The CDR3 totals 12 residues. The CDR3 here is CASSYSRYEQYF. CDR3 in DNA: TGTGCCAGCAGTTACTCGAGGTACGAGCAGTACTTC.

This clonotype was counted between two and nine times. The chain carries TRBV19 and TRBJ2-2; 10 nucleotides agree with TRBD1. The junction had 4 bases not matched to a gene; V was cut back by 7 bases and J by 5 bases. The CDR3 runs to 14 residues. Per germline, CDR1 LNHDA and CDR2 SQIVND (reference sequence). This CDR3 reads CASTPGQGTGELFF. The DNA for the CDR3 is TGTGCCAGTACTCCGGGACAGGGGACCGGGGAGCTGTTTTTT.

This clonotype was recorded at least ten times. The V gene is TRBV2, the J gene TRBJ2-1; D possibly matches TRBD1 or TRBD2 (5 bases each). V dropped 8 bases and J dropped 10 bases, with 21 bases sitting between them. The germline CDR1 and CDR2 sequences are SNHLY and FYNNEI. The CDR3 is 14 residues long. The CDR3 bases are TGTGCCAGCTGGGATACGGGACCCAGAGGAGAGCAGTTCTTC. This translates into CASWDTGPRGEQFF.

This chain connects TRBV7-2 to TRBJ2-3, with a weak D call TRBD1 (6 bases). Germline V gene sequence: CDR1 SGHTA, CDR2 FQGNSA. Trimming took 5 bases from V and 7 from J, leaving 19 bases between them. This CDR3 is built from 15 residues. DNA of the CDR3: TGTGCCAGCAGCCAGACACAGCCAGGGACACATACGCAGTATTTT. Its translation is CASSQTQPGTHTQYF.